Listed here are 27 T cell receptor beta chains from one sample, sequenced in a study of T cells in localized non-small cell lung cancer (dated by TCRdb to about 2020). Library prep was done by the immunoSEQ multiplex PCR assay. TCRdb took over this immuneACCESS table, retaining in-frame rearrangements with V and J assigned. Such tables are incomplete; in checked studies, under half of the missing clones stem from an unresolved V gene, and the remainder is unexplained. This sample lists tens of thousands of clones; 70% to 90% were detected once. The ten largest clones take up 22% of the sample. The input for sequencing was PBMCs, taken before any cancer treatment. These receptors originate from a man aged 40 to 69 with stage II squamous cell lung carcinoma.

The chain combines TRBV28 with TRBJ1-1, with TRBD1 as a possible D gene (6 bases). CDR3 length: 15 residues. Trimming cost V 7 bases and J 1 base, with 16 bases left between them. CDR1 MDHEN and CDR2 SYDVKM come from the germline V gene. The CDR3 DNA is TGTGCCAGCACCACCCAGTTGGGACAGAACACTGAAGCTTTCTTT. Translated, it gives CASTTQLGQNTEAFF.

This clone came up once. The chain uses TRBV7-2 and TRBJ2-3, with 15 bases matching TRBD2. The CDR3 spans 19 residues. Germline-derived CDR1 and CDR2 are SGHTA and FQGNSA. V gave up 4 bases and J gave up 4 bases; unmatched junction bases: 12. The chain's CDR3 is CASSSPRTSGGAVADTQYF. The CDR3 DNA reads as TGTGCCAGCAGCTCGCCCCGGACTAGCGGGGGGGCGGTGGCAGATACGCAGTATTTT.

The chain employs TRBV7-9 and TRBJ2-1, with 10 bases aligning to TRBD1. V lost 3 bases and J lost 2; bases outside the gene matches: 1. The V gene's germline CDR1 is SEHNR and CDR2 FQNEAQ (reference sequence). The CDR3 extends over 15 amino acids. CDR3 in amino acids: CASSFGTGAYNEQFF. Written as DNA, the CDR3 is TGTGCCAGCAGCTTCGGGACAGGGGCCTACAATGAGCAGTTCTTC. Together with reference TRBV7-9 and TRBJ2-1, the CDR3 gives the full variable domain: DTGVSQNPRHKITKRGQNVTFRCDPISEHNRLYWYRQTLGQGPEFLTYFQNEAQLEKSRLLSDRFSAERPKGSFSTLEIQRTEQGDSAMYLCASSFGTGAYNEQFFGPGTRLTVL.

The V call is TRBV11-2, the J call TRBJ2-1, with D uncertain. This CDR3 region has 15 residues. Germline loops: CDR1 SGHAT, CDR2 FQNNGV. The V end lost 3 bases, the J end lost 0 bases, and 9 bases lay between the germline ends. The DNA of the CDR3 is TGTGCCAGCAGCTTTAGGATAAGCTCCTACAATGAGCAGTTCTTC. It is translated as CASSFRISSYNEQFF.

V usage is TRBV4-3 and J usage is TRBJ1-4, with D tentatively TRBD1 (6 bases). The length of the CDR3 is 16 residues. Germline V gene data show CDR1 as LGHNA and CDR2 as YSLEER. V shed 3 bases and J shed 10 bases, with 21 bases lying between them. The CDR3 DNA reads as TGCGCCAGCAGCCAGGGGGCCGGGGGGCGCGGCGGAAAACTGTTTTTT. Its protein is CASSQGAGGRGGKLFF.

The chain links TRBV5-1 to TRBJ1-1; 7 bases align to TRBD1. Germline V gene data show CDR1 as SGHRS and CDR2 as YFSETQ. Germline trimming cut 6 bases from V and 5 bases from J; bases unmatched to any gene: 16. The CDR3 runs to 16 residues. The CDR3 is CASTLGGGAGETEAFF. CDR3 sequence (DNA): TGCGCCAGCACCCTCGGAGGGGGCGCCGGAGAAACTGAAGCTTTCTTT.

Only a few counts were recorded for this clone. In the same sample, other DNA sequences code for this CDR3. J is TRBJ1-5 and V is TRBV28; TRBD1 matches 10 bases. There are 14 residues in the CDR3. Trimming cost V 6 bases and J 4 bases; bases outside gene matches: 3. CDR1 and CDR2 (germline): MDHEN, SYDVKM. CDR3 sequence: CASSPGQGNQPQHF. The CDR3 coding sequence is TGTGCCAGCAGCCCGGGACAGGGGAATCAGCCCCAGCATTTT.

In its sample, this clone is medium-sized. This rearrangement joins TRBV6-5 to TRBJ2-7; TRBD1 might be the D (6 bases). V lost 6 bases to trimming and J lost 7 bases, with 16 bases between them. There are 13 residues in the CDR3. The germline CDR1 and CDR2 sequences are MNHEY and SVGAGI. The CDR3 DNA reads TGTGCCAGCAGCGCGGACAGAGCACGGGAGCAGTACTTC. It yields the protein CASSADRAREQYF.

J is TRBJ2-5 and V is TRBV5-8; D may be TRBD2 (6 bases). CDR1 and CDR2 from the germline V gene are SGHTS and YDEGEE. This CDR3 has 13 residues. V lost 4 bases, J lost 5 bases, and 12 bases lay in between. CDR3 region: CASSGGVEETQYF. CDR3 coding DNA: TGTGCCAGCAGCGGAGGGGTGGAGGAGACCCAGTACTTC. Drawing the rest from reference TRBV5-8 and TRBJ2-5, the complete variable domain is EAGVTQSPTHLIKTRGQQATLRCSPISGHTSVYWYQQALGLGLQFLLWYDEGEERNRGNFPPRFSGRQFPNYSSELNVNALELEDSALYLCASSGGVEETQYFGPGTRLLVL.

The chain uses TRBV29-1 and TRBJ2-1; 11 bases are shared with TRBD2. J lost 8 bases, V lost 7 bases, and 13 bases had no gene match. The germline V gene has CDR1 SQVTM and CDR2 ANQGSEA. CDR3 length equals 15 residues. The CDR3 loop reads CSADPTSGSSYEQFF. CDR3 DNA sequence: TGCAGCGCCGACCCAACTAGCGGGAGTTCTTATGAGCAGTTCTTC.

The rearrangement links TRBV2 to TRBJ1-3, with 8 bases lining up with TRBD1. The CDR3 sequence is 17 residues long. Unmatched junction bases numbered 10, after V lost 6 bases and J lost 0 bases. Germline CDR1 SNHLY, CDR2 FYNNEI. Here the CDR3 reads CASRAGRGLSSGNTIYF. The CDR3, as DNA: TGTGCCAGCAGGGCGGGCAGGGGGCTTAGCTCTGGAAACACCATATATTTT. The full variable domain, completed using reference TRBV2 and TRBJ1-3, is EPEVTQTPSHQVTQMGQEVILRCVPISNHLYFYWYRQILGQKVEFLVSFYNNEISEKSEIFDDQFSVERPDGSNFTLKIRSTKLEDSAMYFCASRAGRGLSSGNTIYFGEGSWLTVV.

This clone was detected a few times. J is TRBJ2-4 and V is TRBV10-1, with D unclear. CDR1 WNHNN and CDR2 SYGVQD come from the germline V gene (reference sequence). This CDR3 has 13 residues. V lost 3 bases and J 7 bases, leaving 10 bases between the germline ends. The CDR3 region is CASSESPGNIQYF. The CDR3 DNA follows: TGCGCCAGCAGTGAAAGCCCTGGGAACATTCAGTACTTC.

The chain has TRBV11-3 and TRBJ2-1; 10 bases align to TRBD2. Germline trimming cut 4 bases from V and 8 bases from J; bases unmatched to any gene: 8. Germline V gene lookup returns CDR1 SGHNT and CDR2 YENEEA. There are 15 residues in the CDR3. CDR3 in amino acids: CASSSKAGGGYEQFF. CDR3 nucleotide sequence: TGTGCCAGCAGCTCAAAAGCGGGAGGGGGCTATGAGCAGTTCTTC.

To note about this clone: With a far larger clone one base away, a read error is the likely cause. The chain couples TRBV11-2 to TRBJ1-1; TRBD1 aligns across 8 bases. Germline V lookup: CDR1 SGHAT, CDR2 FQNNGV. This CDR3 has 15 residues. The V and J ends lost 5 bases and 1 base, in that order; junction bases with no gene match: 6. CDR3 DNA sequence: TGTGCCAGCAGCCCACATGGGACAGGGAACACTGAAGCTTTCTTT. Translating gives CASSPHGTGNTEAFF.

This chain connects TRBV27 to TRBJ1-1; unclear D gene. Germline V gives CDR1 MNHEY, CDR2 SMNVEV (reference sequence). The CDR3 consists of 15 residues. Trimming took off 5 bases at V and 0 bases at J, with 13 bases between the two ends. The CDR3 is CASSIGAFMNTEAFF. CDR3 DNA sequence: TGTGCCAGCAGTATTGGTGCCTTCATGAACACTGAAGCTTTCTTT.

V usage is TRBV7-2 and J usage is TRBJ2-7, with 7 bases fitting TRBD1. After removal of 6 bases from V and 2 bases from J, the junction contained 10 bases not matched to a gene. Germline V CDR1 and CDR2: SGHTA, FQGNSA. This CDR3 contains 15 residues. The CDR3 DNA sequence: TGTGCCAGCAGTTTACATGGGACAGCGACCTACGAGCAGTACTTC. It encodes CASSLHGTATYEQYF.

The chain combines TRBV5-8 with TRBJ1-4; 8 bases are a match to TRBD1. CDR1 and CDR2 (germline): SGHTS, YDEGEE. V trimming: 2 bases; J trimming: 7 bases; junction bases outside the gene matches: 7. This CDR3 is 15 amino acids long. Written as DNA, the CDR3 is TGTGCCAGCAGCTTCGACAGGGGCGGTGCTGAAAAACTGTTTTTT. This encodes CASSFDRGGAEKLFF.

This clone was counted a few times. J is TRBJ1-1 and V is TRBV7-2; 8 bases agree with TRBD1. The germline V gene encodes CDR1 SGHTA and CDR2 FQGNSA. Unmatched junction bases numbered 12, after V lost 5 bases and J lost 7 bases. The CDR3 sequence is 15 residues long. CDR3: CASSLRTGSFGEAFF. CDR3 nucleotide sequence: TGTGCCAGCAGCCTCCGGACAGGGAGCTTCGGTGAAGCTTTCTTT.

V usage is TRBV28 and J usage is TRBJ2-4, with TRBD1 matching over 7 bases. Germline V lookup: CDR1 MDHEN, CDR2 SYDVKM. The length of the CDR3 is 16 residues. The J segment lost 3 bases and the V segment lost 6 bases, leaving 11 bases of the junction unmatched. The CDR3 spells CASSQGITGVKNIQYF. CDR3 sequence (DNA): TGTGCCAGCAGCCAGGGCATAACAGGGGTCAAAAACATTCAGTACTTC.

The chain is built from TRBV9 and TRBJ1-2; TRBD1 matches 9 bases. This CDR3 has 13 amino acids. Germline V gene lookup returns CDR1 SGDLS and CDR2 YYNGEE. V dropped 0 bases and J dropped 8; count of bases not matched to a gene: 2. CDR3 amino acids: CASSVGTGAGYTF. DNA of the CDR3: TGTGCCAGCAGCGTAGGGACAGGGGCCGGCTACACCTTC.

This clone was detected only a few times. This chain links TRBV6-6 with TRBJ1-5, with 8 bases fitting TRBD1. The CDR3 totals 14 residues. The trim removed 1 base at V and 7 bases at J, leaving 3 bases unmatched. Germline V gene data show CDR1 as MNHNY and CDR2 as SVGAGI (reference sequence). CDR3 protein: CASSYLQGEQPQHF. The DNA of the CDR3 is TGTGCCAGCAGTTACTTACAGGGGGAGCAGCCCCAGCATTTT.

The V call is TRBV27, the J call TRBJ1-2; possibly TRBD1 for D (5 bases). V dropped 0 bases and J dropped 4 bases, with 9 bases sitting between them. The germline V gene encodes CDR1 MNHEY and CDR2 SMNVEV (reference sequence). The CDR3 loop spans 14 amino acids. As DNA, the CDR3 is TGTGCCAGCAGTTTATCATCAGGGTTCTATGGCTACACCTTC. This sequence encodes CASSLSSGFYGYTF.

This clone was recorded once. DNA of the CDR3: TGTGCCAGCAGCTCGATTGCGGGACAGGGGGAGACCCAGTACTTC. This gives the protein CASSSIAGQGETQYF. The J gene is TRBJ2-5, the V gene TRBV11-2, with TRBD1 matching 10 bases. Germline CDR1 and CDR2: SGHAT and FQNNGV. The CDR3 has 15 residues. Trimming cost V 4 bases and J 5 bases; bases outside gene matches: 7.

CDR3 loop: CASSLDRIGNTEAFF. In DNA form, the CDR3 reads TGTGCCAGCAGCCTCGACAGGATAGGGAACACTGAAGCTTTCTTT. V is TRBV28 and J is TRBJ1-1; maybe TRBD1 (6 bases). Germline V gene data show CDR1 as MDHEN and CDR2 as SYDVKM. Trimming cost V 6 bases and J 1 base, with 15 bases left between them. CDR3 length equals 15 residues.

V and J are TRBV11-2 and TRBJ1-6; 8 nucleotides line up with TRBD1. The ends lost 5 bases at V and 6 bases at J; junction bases unmatched: 6. Germline V CDR1 and CDR2: SGHAT, FQNNGV. The CDR3 has 15 amino acids. The CDR3 reads CASSVRGRLNSPLHF. In DNA, the CDR3 is TGTGCCAGCAGCGTCAGGGGGCGGCTTAATTCACCCCTCCACTTT.

V is TRBV5-1 and J is TRBJ2-7, with TRBD2 matching 8 bases. Germline lookup yields CDR1 SGHRS and CDR2 YFSETQ. The CDR3 spans 15 residues. The ends lost 1 base at V and 0 bases at J; junction bases unmatched: 3. The CDR3 coding sequence is TGCGCCAGCAGCTTGAGCGGGGGTAGCTCCTACGAGCAGTACTTC. It translates to CASSLSGGSSYEQYF.

The chain couples TRBV2 to TRBJ1-2; D is possibly TRBD1 (6 bases). V shed 2 bases and J shed 2 bases, with 15 bases lying between them. Germline V gene data show CDR1 as SNHLY and CDR2 as FYNNEI. The CDR3 runs 16 residues. The CDR3 bases are TGTGCCAGCAGTGAAATTCAGCGGGGGCTGAACTATGGCTACACCTTC. This codes for CASSEIQRGLNYGYTF.